The clone carrying this TCR beta chain has only one observation. Its antigen is currently unknown. The sample originates from a study of cytomegalovirus exposure and HLA in healthy donors. In the study overall: There were fewer than 130 million unique TCR beta sequences, drawn from approximately 180 million T cells, in an earlier analysis. General study findings and limits: A likely sequencing artifact accounted for one observed cluster of highly shared sequence variants. Common viral pathogens (according to a later analysis) appeared linked to several of the most significant clusters.

The PCR used 60 Vbeta and 13 Jbeta primers. Original analysis: About 10 million of roughly 81 million unique TCR beta chains were shared, per a later count. Method: immunoSEQ multiplex PCR; TCRdb's copy keeps in-frame clones and lacks some. V, J and clone size were drawn from that table, and D and trimming were deduced from the DNA. This table holds over 100,000 clones, approximately 79% found once. CDR3 length: 12 amino acids. Germline V gene lookup returns CDR1 MGHRA and CDR2 YSYEKL. The junction had 7 bases not matched to a gene; V was cut back by 2 bases and J by 16 bases. Source material: PBMCs. V usage is TRBV4-1 and J usage is TRBJ2-1, with TRBD1 matching over 8 bases. This receptor was obtained from a man aged 55 to 70 in good health and CMV-seropositive. CDR3 sequence (DNA): TGCGCCAGCAGCCAAACCGGGGACAGGCGATTCTTC. Translation gives CASSQTGDRRFF.